The next 29 T cell receptor beta chains were all read from a single sample in a study of cytomegalovirus exposure and HLA in healthy donors. The PCR had 60 Vbeta and 13 Jbeta primers. Data came from immunoSEQ multiplex PCR; TCRdb stores just in-frame clones and leaves some out. The sample carries 100,000 to 150,000 clones, roughly 80% recorded once. Specimen: PBMCs. All receptors come from a man aged 25-40 years in good health and CMV-seropositive.

This clone showed up just a few times. The CDR3 protein is CASSPPTGGENYEQYF. The CDR3 DNA sequence: TGTGCCAGCAGTCCCCCGACAGGGGGTGAGAATTACGAGCAGTACTTC. V gene TRBV28 combines with J gene TRBJ2-7, with 9 positions matching TRBD1. The CDR3 loop spans 16 amino acids. Losses at the gene ends were 5 bases for V and 4 bases for J; bases not matched to a gene: 12. Looked up from germline, CDR1 is MDHEN and CDR2 is SYDVKM.

This clone came up a few times. J is TRBJ1-2 and V is TRBV10-1; 8 positions agree with TRBD1. The V gene end was trimmed by 2 bases and the J gene end by 7 bases; junction bases not matched to a gene: 6. The CDR3 sequence is 14 residues long. Germline CDR1 is WNHNN and CDR2 is SYGVQD (reference sequence). DNA of the CDR3: TGCGCCAGCAGTGAGCACAGGGGGAGAAGTGGCTACACCTTC. It encodes CASSEHRGRSGYTF.

This clone has ten or more counts. This chain joins TRBV5-1 and TRBJ1-1; 7 positions match TRBD1. This CDR3 is 15 amino acids long. With V trimmed by 0 bases and J by 4 bases, 6 bases remained unmatched. The germline gives CDR1 SGHRS, CDR2 YFSETQ. CDR3 protein: CASSLAQGGGTEAFF. In DNA form, the CDR3 reads TGCGCCAGCAGCTTGGCCCAGGGGGGAGGCACTGAAGCTTTCTTT. Full variable domain (outside the CDR3, taken from reference TRBV5-1 and TRBJ1-1): KAGVTQTPRYLIKTRGQQVTLSCSPISGHRSVSWYQQTPGQGLQFLFEYFSETQRNKGNFPGRFSGRQFSNSRSEMNVSTLELGDSALYLCASSLAQGGGTEAFFGQGTRLTVV.

This chain joins TRBV11-3 and TRBJ2-2; TRBD2 is a possible D gene (6 bases). The CDR3 extends over 15 amino acids. Trimming pared 1 base from V and 5 bases from J, leaving 11 bases between. Per germline, CDR1 SGHNT and CDR2 YENEEA. CDR3: CASSLVGTSTGELFF. CDR3 nucleotide sequence: TGTGCCAGCAGCTTAGTCGGGACTTCAACCGGGGAGCTGTTTTTT. The complete variable domain, with remaining parts taken from reference TRBV11-3 and TRBJ2-2, reads EAGVVQSPRYKIIEKKQPVAFWCNPISGHNTLYWYLQNLGQGPELLIRYENEEAVDDSQLPKDRFSAERLKGVDSTLKIQPAELGDSAVYLCASSLVGTSTGELFFGEGSRLTVL.

V and J are TRBV5-6 and TRBJ1-6; 7 bases map to TRBD1. The CDR3 extends over 17 amino acids. The germline V gene encodes CDR1 SGHDT and CDR2 YYEEEE. V shed 4 bases and J 9 bases; nucleotides not matched to a gene: 16. The CDR3 spells CASSGSLEGANSSPLHF. In DNA form, the CDR3 reads TGTGCCAGCAGCGGCAGCCTGGAGGGGGCGAATAGTTCACCCCTCCACTTT.

The chain carries TRBV7-3 and TRBJ1-1; 11 positions agree with TRBD1. The CDR3 consists of 15 residues. The germline CDR1 and CDR2 sequences are SGHTA and FQGTGA. The V and J ends lost 4 bases and 5 bases, in that order; junction bases with no gene match: 6. CDR3 sequence reads: CASSSRTGGKTEAFF. As DNA, the CDR3 is TGTGCCAGCAGCTCTAGGACAGGGGGCAAGACTGAAGCTTTCTTT.

In its sample, this clone was seen a few times. The V gene is TRBV5-1, the J gene TRBJ1-2; possible D gene TRBD1, 5 bases. Germline V lookup: CDR1 SGHRS, CDR2 YFSETQ. CDR3 size: 16 residues. Trimming removed 0 bases at V and 3 bases at J, with 15 bases between. The CDR3 nucleotides are TGCGCCAGCAGCTTGGTCGGGGGAACTCTACACTATGGCTACACCTTC. Amino acid sequence: CASSLVGGTLHYGYTF.

The chain couples TRBV19 to TRBJ1-1, with D unclear. In germline, CDR1 is LNHDA, CDR2 SQIVND (reference sequence). The V end lost 6 bases, the J end lost 0 bases, and 8 bases lay between the germline ends. The CDR3 totals 13 residues. This CDR3 is CASSLTVNTEAFF. The CDR3 nucleotides are TGTGCCAGTAGCCTCACGGTGAACACTGAAGCTTTCTTT.

The rearrangement uses TRBV6-6 and TRBJ2-1; no clear D gene. CDR1 and CDR2 (germline): MNHNY, SVGAGI (reference sequence). CDR3 length: 11 amino acids. The V and J ends lost 2 bases and 6 bases respectively, with 2 bases between them. The CDR3 loop reads CASSYLNEQFF. CDR3 DNA: TGTGCCAGCAGTTACCTCAATGAGCAGTTCTTC.

The chain carries TRBV27 and TRBJ1-2; D perhaps matches TRBD1 (6 bases). The CDR3 runs to 14 residues. V was clipped by 4 bases and J by 8 bases, with 17 bases between them. Looked up from germline, CDR1 is MNHEY and CDR2 is SMNVEV (reference sequence). CDR3 sequence: CASSSPSQGSGYTF. In DNA form, the CDR3 reads TGTGCCAGCAGTTCCCCAAGCCAGGGGAGCGGCTACACCTTC.

The V and J genes are TRBV7-9 and TRBJ1-1; 9 bases fit TRBD1. J was trimmed by 3 bases and V by 5 bases; bases with no gene match: 10. Looked up from germline, CDR1 is SEHNR and CDR2 is FQNEAQ (reference sequence). The CDR3 is 16 residues long. CDR3: CASSDPGQGDYTEAFF. The DNA for the CDR3 is TGTGCCAGCAGCGACCCGGGACAGGGTGATTACACTGAAGCTTTCTTT.

The chain recombines TRBV10-1 with TRBJ2-1; the match to TRBD2 covers 7 bases. This CDR3 has 12 residues. The germline CDR1 and CDR2 sequences are WNHNN and SYGVQD (reference sequence). Unmatched junction bases numbered 0, after V lost 3 bases and J lost 7 bases. The CDR3 bases are TGCGCCAGCAGTGACGGGGGGAATGAGCAGTTCTTC. Its translation is CASSDGGNEQFF.

The J gene is TRBJ2-3, the V gene TRBV27; 8 bases are a match to TRBD2. J gave up 2 bases and V 0 bases, and 4 bases lay outside the gene matches. The CDR3 runs to 16 residues. Germline CDR1 is MNHEY and CDR2 is SMNVEV (reference sequence). Written as DNA, the CDR3 is TGTGCCAGCAGTTTATCGGCTAGCGGGCCCACAGATACGCAGTATTTT. Translation: CASSLSASGPTDTQYF.

The chain carries TRBV25-1 and TRBJ2-1; TRBD1 matches at 9 bases. CDR1 is MGHDK, CDR2 SYGVNS, per germline. The J segment lost 8 bases and the V segment lost 1 base, leaving 3 bases of the junction unmatched. The CDR3 runs 14 residues. This chain's CDR3 is CASSEWDRADEQFF. The CDR3 DNA sequence: TGTGCCAGCAGTGAATGGGACAGGGCAGATGAGCAGTTCTTC.

The chain uses TRBV10-1 and TRBJ2-3; possibly TRBD2 for D (5 bases). The V end lost 4 bases, the J end lost 0 bases, and 8 bases lay between the germline ends. CDR3 length: 14 residues. Germline V lookup: CDR1 WNHNN, CDR2 SYGVQD (reference sequence). CDR3 nucleotide sequence: TGCGCCAGCAGTGTAAGCGGCAGCACAGATACGCAGTATTTT. Translating gives CASSVSGSTDTQYF.

This chain uses TRBV13 with TRBJ2-3; 8 bases align to TRBD2. CDR3 length equals 15 residues. The V gene end was trimmed by 5 bases and the J gene end by 8 bases; junction bases not matched to a gene: 12. Germline V CDR1 and CDR2: PRHDT, FYEKMQ (reference sequence). The CDR3 DNA sequence: TGTGCCAGCAGCCCCGGGGGGACTAGAGTTCTTACGCAGTATTTT. As protein: CASSPGGTRVLTQYF.

The V and J genes are TRBV6-5 and TRBJ1-2; D gene ambiguous. Trimming took 6 bases from V and 4 from J, leaving 9 bases between them. This CDR3 is 12 amino acids long. Germline V gene lookup returns CDR1 MNHEY and CDR2 SVGAGI. In DNA, the CDR3 is TGTGCCAGCAGCCCGGCGGGCTATGGCTACACCTTC. It translates to CASSPAGYGYTF.

The DNA of the CDR3 is TGTGCCTGGAGTGCGAGGGGGCGAGTCTATGAGCAGTTCTTC. Translation: CAWSARGRVYEQFF. The gene calls are TRBV30 and TRBJ2-1; 7 bases align to TRBD1. The V gene's germline CDR1 is GTSNPN and CDR2 SVGIG (reference sequence). V was clipped by 1 base and J by 8 bases; unmatched bases: 8. This CDR3 contains 14 residues.

The gene calls are TRBV5-1 and TRBJ1-6; weak D call: TRBD1 (5 bases). V lost 0 bases and J lost 7, with 11 bases in between. From germline, CDR1 is SGHRS and CDR2 YFSETQ. The CDR3 has 15 amino acids. CDR3 sequence reads: CASSLARVGNSPLHF. In DNA, the CDR3 is TGCGCCAGCAGCTTGGCCAGGGTCGGGAATTCACCCCTCCACTTT.

J is TRBJ1-1 and V is TRBV13; D may be TRBD1 (6 bases). In germline, CDR1 is PRHDT, CDR2 FYEKMQ (reference sequence). This CDR3 has 14 amino acids. V was shortened by 4 bases and J by 8 bases, with 17 bases between the two germline ends. CDR3 DNA sequence: TGTGCCAGCAGCTCGCCTTCGACAGGAGAAGAAGCTTTCTTT. It encodes CASSSPSTGEEAFF. Together with reference TRBV13 and TRBJ1-1, the CDR3 gives the full variable domain: AAGVIQSPRHLIKEKRETATLKCYPIPRHDTVYWYQQGPGQDPQFLISFYEKMQSDKGSIPDRFSAQQFSDYHSELNMSSLELGDSALYFCASSSPSTGEEAFFGQGTRLTVV.

The CDR3 spells CASSDKAGGGNTIYF. CDR3 nucleotide sequence: TGTGCCAGCAGTGACAAAGCGGGCGGTGGAAACACCATATATTTT. This chain connects TRBV6-4 to TRBJ1-3, with D unclear. Germline V gives CDR1 MRHNA, CDR2 SNTAGT. The CDR3 runs 15 residues. The V end lost 2 bases, the J end lost 3 bases, and 11 bases lay between the germline ends.

The chain links TRBV19 to TRBJ1-6; a possible D gene is TRBD1 (5 bases). The germline gives CDR1 LNHDA, CDR2 SQIVND (reference sequence). The CDR3 runs to 16 residues. V gave up 6 bases and J gave up 4 bases, with 16 bases separating them. CDR3: CASSPGGEQYNSPLHF. The CDR3 region has the DNA TGTGCCAGTAGCCCCGGAGGGGAGCAGTATAATTCACCCCTCCACTTT.

The chain couples TRBV19 to TRBJ1-5, with D maybe TRBD1 (6 bases). V lost 5 bases, J lost 3 bases, and 11 bases lay in between. This CDR3 spans 14 amino acids. The germline V gene has CDR1 LNHDA and CDR2 SQIVND (reference sequence). The CDR3 is CASSYREYNQPQHF. CDR3 DNA: TGTGCCAGTAGTTACAGGGAGTACAATCAGCCCCAGCATTTT.

For the CDR3, the DNA is TGTGCCAGCAGCGCCTCGGGGGGGCTCTACAATGAGCAGTTCTTC. This gives the protein CASSASGGLYNEQFF. The chain couples TRBV9 to TRBJ2-1; 8 bases line up with TRBD2. The CDR3 has 15 amino acids. Germline CDR1 and CDR2: SGDLS and YYNGEE. V was pared by 3 bases and J by 3 bases, with 5 bases of the junction left unmatched. Variable domain in full (rest from reference TRBV9 and TRBJ2-1): DSGVTQTPKHLITATGQRVTLRCSPRSGDLSVYWYQQSLDQGLQFLIQYYNGEERAKGNILERFSAQQFPDLHSELNLSSLELGDSALYFCASSASGGLYNEQFFGPGTRLTVL.

This rearrangement joins TRBV6-1 to TRBJ1-2, with 7 bases fitting TRBD1. V shed 4 bases and J 7 bases; nucleotides not matched to a gene: 12. Per germline, CDR1 MNHNS and CDR2 SASEGT. The CDR3 runs 15 residues. CDR3 protein: CASSVLRDSNSGYTF. DNA for the CDR3: TGTGCCAGCAGTGTACTCCGGGACAGTAATAGTGGCTACACCTTC.

This chain joins TRBV5-6 and TRBJ2-5, with 11 bases lining up with TRBD2. The germline CDR1 and CDR2 sequences are SGHDT and YYEEEE. The ends lost 2 bases at V and 1 base at J; junction bases unmatched: 4. The CDR3 has 16 amino acids. This CDR3 reads CASSLGSGGAQETQYF. The CDR3 DNA sequence: TGTGCCAGCAGCTTAGGTAGCGGGGGGGCCCAAGAGACCCAGTACTTC.

The chain uses TRBV2 and TRBJ1-2; 7 positions agree with TRBD1. Germline V gene lookup returns CDR1 SNHLY and CDR2 FYNNEI. The V gene end was trimmed by 11 bases and the J gene end by 3 bases; junction bases not matched to a gene: 6. The CDR3 extends over 12 amino acids. In DNA form, the CDR3 reads TGTGCCGGACAGGTGGTACACTATGGCTACACCTTC. It is translated as CAGQVVHYGYTF.

The genes are TRBV7-3 and TRBJ1-2; TRBD1 matches 11 bases. The germline V gene has CDR1 SGHTA and CDR2 FQGTGA. The ends lost 5 bases at V and 10 bases at J; junction bases unmatched: 12. The CDR3 is 15 amino acids. The CDR3 is CASSPGQGAFDVYTF. CDR3 bases: TGTGCCAGCAGCCCCGGACAGGGGGCGTTCGATGTCTACACCTTC.

This clone was counted once. The rearrangement uses TRBV10-1 and TRBJ1-1; possibly TRBD1 for D (5 bases). Germline V gives CDR1 WNHNN, CDR2 SYGVQD (reference sequence). This CDR3 has 13 amino acids. V lost 3 bases to trimming and J lost 5 bases, with 10 bases between them. The CDR3 loop is CASSDSGRTEAFF. The DNA for the CDR3 is TGCGCCAGCAGTGATTCAGGGCGGACTGAAGCTTTCTTT.